The 29 T cell receptor beta chains reported below all come from one sample, sequenced in a study of OX40 agonist ivuxolimab in advanced cancers. Sequencing used immunoSEQ multiplex PCR; TCRdb keeps in-frame clones, though not all of them. The data show fewer than 50,000 clones, approximately 87% seen once. This specimen consisted of CD4+ or CD8+ T cells sorted from blood, obtained in a trial of the OX40 agonist ivuxolimab. These receptors all come from an adult with an advanced solid tumor such as melanoma, head and neck, liver or kidney cancer.

This chain joins TRBV27 and TRBJ2-5, with D perhaps TRBD2 (7 bases). The CDR3 is 14 amino acids. Germline CDR1 and CDR2: MNHEY and SMNVEV (reference sequence). V was trimmed by 3 bases and J by 7 bases, leaving 15 bases between them. The CDR3 DNA reads TGTGCCAGCAGTTTGCGAGGGGGGGGATTGACCCAGTACTTC. As protein: CASSLRGGGLTQYF.

The CDR3 sequence: CASSVEPQLPGGFTYEQYF. The CDR3 bases are TGTGCCAGCAGCGTAGAGCCCCAGCTGCCGGGGGGATTCACCTACGAGCAGTACTTC. This rearrangement joins TRBV9 to TRBJ2-7; 7 nucleotides match TRBD2. The CDR3 contains 19 residues. Trimming at V came to 0 bases and at J to 2 bases, leaving 17 bases not matched to a gene. Germline CDR1 is SGDLS and CDR2 is YYNGEE.

The chain uses TRBV9 and TRBJ2-7; tentative D call: TRBD2 (5 bases). The length of the CDR3 is 16 residues. Germline CDR1 is SGDLS and CDR2 is YYNGEE. Trimming cost V 4 bases and J 0 bases, with 17 bases left between them. This CDR3 is CASSRGLSGSSYEQYF. The CDR3 DNA follows: TGTGCCAGCAGCAGAGGTCTATCGGGAAGCTCCTACGAGCAGTACTTC.

The chain employs TRBV7-2 and TRBJ1-2; possibly TRBD1 for D (5 bases). Trimming removed 5 bases from V and 4 bases from J, with 17 bases in between. CDR3 length equals 15 residues. The germline V gene encodes CDR1 SGHTA and CDR2 FQGNSA. CDR3 residues: CASSDSQGGGYGYTF. DNA for the CDR3: TGTGCCAGCAGCGATAGTCAGGGTGGGGGCTATGGCTACACCTTC.

The V call is TRBV7-3, the J call TRBJ2-2; TRBD2 matches 10 bases. In germline, CDR1 is SGHTA, CDR2 FQGTGA. V shed 5 bases, J shed 6 bases, and the junction held 12 bases outside the gene matches. This CDR3 comprises 17 residues. The CDR3 nucleotides read TGTGCCAGCAGCCCCGGACTAGCGGAGGTTTGGGCCGGGGAGCTGTTTTTT. This encodes CASSPGLAEVWAGELFF.

This clone was detected once. The gene calls are TRBV29-1 and TRBJ1-2; D gene unclear. The CDR3 spans 11 residues. V was trimmed by 3 bases and J by 7 bases, leaving 9 bases between them. Germline V gene lookup returns CDR1 SQVTM and CDR2 ANQGSEA. The CDR3 loop reads CSVEEGSGYTF. In DNA, the CDR3 is TGCAGCGTTGAGGAGGGTTCTGGCTACACCTTC.

The rearrangement joins TRBV14 to TRBJ1-2, with D unresolved. The CDR3 has 12 residues. Germline CDR1 is SGHDN and CDR2 is FVKESK. V was pared by 4 bases and J by 2 bases, with 5 bases between. The CDR3 DNA reads as TGTGCCAGCAGCCTGGGCAACTATGGCTACACCTTC. Its translation is CASSLGNYGYTF.

The chain has TRBV18 and TRBJ2-7; D remains ambiguous. Trimming stripped 0 bases from V and 3 bases from J, with 9 bases between. Per the germline V gene, CDR1 is KGHSH and CDR2 is LQKENI. The CDR3 length is 14 residues. The chain's CDR3 is CASSPPHDGYEQYF. The CDR3 DNA reads as TGTGCCAGCTCACCACCACACGACGGCTACGAGCAGTACTTC.

V usage is TRBV5-1 and J usage is TRBJ2-1, with unresolved D. The germline V gene encodes CDR1 SGHRS and CDR2 YFSETQ. V lost 0 bases and J 3 bases, leaving 4 bases between the germline ends. This CDR3 region has 13 residues. CDR3 DNA: TGCGCCAGCAGCTTGGAATTCTACAATGAGCAGTTCTTC. Its translation is CASSLEFYNEQFF.

The rearrangement joins TRBV5-1 to TRBJ1-2, with D unclear. Germline values: CDR1 SGHRS, CDR2 YFSETQ. This CDR3 has 15 amino acids. Trimming cost V 4 bases and J 0 bases, with 13 bases left between them. The CDR3 DNA reads as TGCGCCAGCAGCCTTCTTTTTTACCCTAACTATGGCTACACCTTC. Protein sequence: CASSLLFYPNYGYTF.

The CDR3 region has the DNA TGTGCCAGCAGCTCGACGACTAGCGGGAGCACAGATACGCAGTATTTT. Translation gives CASSSTTSGSTDTQYF. The chain recombines TRBV7-3 with TRBJ2-3; 10 positions match TRBD2. Germline V gene data show CDR1 as SGHTA and CDR2 as FQGTGA. J gave up 0 bases and V 4 bases, and 4 bases lay outside the gene matches. This CDR3 comprises 16 residues.

This clone was seen only once. The V call is TRBV28, the J call TRBJ1-1; D remains unclear. The CDR3 is made up of 11 amino acids. V lost 5 bases and J 4 bases, leaving 5 bases between the germline ends. Germline assignment: CDR1 MDHEN and CDR2 SYDVKM. Here the CDR3 reads CASSRFTEAFF. The CDR3 nucleotides read TGTGCCAGCAGTCGCTTCACTGAAGCTTTCTTT.

This clone has more than one count but fewer than ten. DNA of the CDR3: TGTGCCAGCAGTTTTCTGGGGGGAAGTACTGAAGCTTTCTTT. This encodes CASSFLGGSTEAFF. The J gene is TRBJ1-1, the V gene TRBV28, with D maybe TRBD1 (5 bases). This CDR3 region has 14 residues. The V gene lost 3 bases and the J gene lost 5 bases, with 13 bases spanning the gap. In germline, CDR1 is MDHEN, CDR2 SYDVKM.

The rearrangement uses TRBV18 and TRBJ2-1; 11 nucleotides line up with TRBD1. Germline CDR1 reads KGHSH; CDR2 reads LQKENI. This CDR3 contains 15 residues. V lost 2 bases and J lost 9; bases outside the gene matches: 6. DNA for the CDR3: TGTGCCAGCTCACCAGGTACGGGACAGGGGGTTGAGCAGTTCTTC. This gives the protein CASSPGTGQGVEQFF.

The CDR3 DNA reads as TGCGCCAGCAGTGAGTTCCTTCGGGACAGACCAGACGATAACTATGGCTACACCTTC. Protein sequence: CASSEFLRDRPDDNYGYTF. The rearrangement uses TRBV10-2 and TRBJ1-2; the match to TRBD1 covers 7 bases. Germline CDR1 reads WSHSY; CDR2 reads SAAADI. The length of the CDR3 is 19 residues. J lost 1 base, V lost 1 base, and 15 bases had no gene match.

V is TRBV4-1 and J is TRBJ2-7; TRBD2 aligns across 7 bases. From germline, CDR1 is MGHRA and CDR2 YSYEKL. This CDR3 contains 14 residues. V lost 3 bases, J lost 3 bases, and 5 bases stayed unmatched. The CDR3 coding sequence is TGCGCCAGCAGCCAGCTAGCGGACCTCTACGAGCAGTACTTC. It specifies CASSQLADLYEQYF.

This chain joins TRBV4-1 and TRBJ1-2; 9 bases match TRBD1. The CDR3 is made up of 16 amino acids. The V gene's germline CDR1 is MGHRA and CDR2 YSYEKL. The trim removed 2 bases at V and 5 bases at J, leaving 9 bases unmatched. The CDR3 here is CASSQYTGGGRYGYTF. The CDR3 DNA follows: TGCGCCAGCAGCCAATATACAGGGGGCGGGCGATATGGCTACACCTTC.

The CDR3 DNA follows: TGTGCCAGCAGCCCGCGCCTGGCAGATACGCAGTATTTT. Amino acids: CASSPRLADTQYF. The rearrangement links TRBV5-4 to TRBJ2-3; D is ambiguous. The CDR3 sequence is 13 residues long. CDR1 SGHNT and CDR2 YYREEE come from the germline V gene (reference sequence). V lost 4 bases to trimming and J lost 4 bases, with 10 bases between them.

The chain is built from TRBV6-5 and TRBJ2-7; 10 bases are a match to TRBD2. V lost 4 bases to trimming and J lost 0 bases; unmatched junction nucleotides: 6. Germline V gene lookup returns CDR1 MNHEY and CDR2 SVGAGI. This CDR3 region has 16 residues. This CDR3 reads CASSSSGSSLSYEQYF. The CDR3 DNA sequence: TGTGCCAGCAGTTCTAGCGGGAGTTCTCTCTCCTACGAGCAGTACTTC.

This sequence joins TRBV15 and TRBJ2-3; D possibly corresponds to TRBD1 (5 bases). V lost 0 bases to trimming and J lost 5 bases, with 9 bases between them. This CDR3 is 14 amino acids long. From germline, CDR1 is LNHNV and CDR2 YYDKDF (reference sequence). In DNA form, the CDR3 reads TGTGCCACCAGCAGAGAAGGTCAGGGAGATACGCAGTATTTT. This sequence encodes CATSREGQGDTQYF.

This chain connects TRBV9 to TRBJ1-2; unclear D gene. The CDR3 extends over 11 amino acids. The germline V gene encodes CDR1 SGDLS and CDR2 YYNGEE. The germline V and J ends were trimmed by 4 bases and 0 bases, with 1 base remaining between them. The CDR3 region is CASSSNYGYTF. In nucleotides, the CDR3 is TGTGCCAGCAGCTCTAACTATGGCTACACCTTC.

V and J are TRBV25-1 and TRBJ1-3; D is unresolved. Germline V gene sequence: CDR1 MGHDK, CDR2 SYGVNS. The CDR3 totals 14 residues. V was pared by 1 base and J by 1 base, with 5 bases between. CDR3 sequence reads: CASSESVSGNTIYF. CDR3 in DNA: TGTGCCAGCAGTGAATCAGTTTCTGGAAACACCATATATTTT.

J is TRBJ2-7 and V is TRBV27, with D unclear. Germline assignment: CDR1 MNHEY and CDR2 SMNVEV (reference sequence). The V end was cut by 4 bases, the J end by 2 bases, with 12 bases between. This CDR3 comprises 14 residues. CDR3 coding DNA: TGTGCCAGCAGTTACTCATTGGGCCCCTACGAGCAGTACTTC. Translated, it gives CASSYSLGPYEQYF.

This chain joins TRBV29-1 and TRBJ2-5; D gene uncertain. Germline V gene data show CDR1 as SQVTM and CDR2 as ANQGSEA. This CDR3 has 11 residues. The V and J ends lost 4 bases and 7 bases respectively, with 10 bases between them. The CDR3 here is CSVAGRLTQYF. The DNA of the CDR3 is TGCAGCGTTGCTGGACGATTGACCCAGTACTTC.

This chain uses TRBV19 with TRBJ1-1, with D possibly matching TRBD1 (5 bases). This CDR3 spans 13 amino acids. V was cut by 5 bases and J by 1 base, with 8 bases left in between. The V gene's germline CDR1 is LNHDA and CDR2 SQIVND (reference sequence). CDR3 amino acids: CASSGTSNTEAFF. The CDR3 coding sequence is TGTGCCAGTAGTGGGACGTCGAACACTGAAGCTTTCTTT.

This clone has only a few counts. The rearrangement joins TRBV25-1 to TRBJ2-5; D call uncertain. The CDR3 extends over 11 amino acids. Trimming removed 8 bases from V and 2 bases from J, with 6 bases in between. CDR1 is MGHDK, CDR2 SYGVNS, per germline. DNA for the CDR3: TGTGCCAGCGCCGTACAAGAGACCCAGTACTTC. This gives the protein CASAVQETQYF.

The chain employs TRBV19 and TRBJ2-1; D is ambiguous. The CDR3 has 13 residues. Trimming removed 3 bases from V and 4 bases from J, with 7 bases in between. Germline CDR1 is LNHDA and CDR2 is SQIVND (reference sequence). In DNA form, the CDR3 reads TGTGCCAGTAGTATTACACAATACAATGAGCAGTTCTTC. Protein sequence: CASSITQYNEQFF.

The V and J genes are TRBV30 and TRBJ2-7; D possibly uses TRBD1 or TRBD2 (5 bases each). Germline CDR1 is GTSNPN and CDR2 is SVGIG (reference sequence). Trimming took 1 base from V and 4 from J, leaving 8 bases between them. CDR3 length: 12 residues. CDR3 residues: CAWSGGPYEQYF. The CDR3 coding sequence is TGTGCCTGGAGTGGGGGACCTTACGAGCAGTACTTC. Full variable domain (remainder filled in from reference TRBV30 and TRBJ2-7): SQTIHQWPATLVQPVGSPLSLECTVEGTSNPNLYWYRQAAGRGLQLLFYSVGIGQISSEVPQNLSASRPQDRQFILSSKKLLLSDSGFYLCAWSGGPYEQYFGPGTRLTVT.

V usage is TRBV9 and J usage is TRBJ2-7; possible D gene TRBD2, 6 bases. Germline V CDR1 and CDR2: SGDLS, YYNGEE. Trimming removed 3 bases at V and 3 bases at J, with 13 bases between. This CDR3 has 14 amino acids. DNA for the CDR3: TGTGCCAGCAGCGACGGGAGTGGGGGCTACGAGCAGTACTTC. Translation: CASSDGSGGYEQYF.